This TCR beta chain was documented in a study of human T cells and chemical hapten exposure. In the study overall: Diphenylcyclopropenone doses were given weekly to the scalps of patients across the approximately 24-week study. It was small differences in pooled library volume that mainly caused per-sample TCR yields to vary.

MiXCR, run by TCRdb on the RACE reads, gives a single entry per CDR3 protein. The table lists approximately 350,000 distinct CDR3 sequences, about 6.9% of them singletons. A remark on this clonotype: Its specificity is unknown.

Described time point: patch test 2, 6 weeks after DPC sensitization. Described treatment: therapeutic diphenylcyclopropenone sensitization with weekly scalp DPC. Participating donors were patients with alopecia, aged 18 to 70 years, considered appropriate candidates for DPC. Findings and caveats of the study: TCRs above 1 in 1000 frequency stayed constant with DPC sensitization.

This TCR derives from a woman aged 18-35 years with alopecia areata. Some clones in this sample may be carry-over from other donors' samples. The sequencing used whole blood, collected in connection with sensitization to the hapten diphenylcyclopropenone (DPC).

CDR3 amino acids: CASSYLGSGGDIQYF. The CDR3 bases are TGTGCCAGCAGTTATCTAGGCTCGGGAGGAGACATTCAGTACTTC. V and J are TRBV6-5 and TRBJ2-4; 7 bases agree with TRBD2. This CDR3 is 15 amino acids long. Germline V gives CDR1 MNHEY, CDR2 SVGAGI. Trimming at V came to 3 bases and at J to 8 bases, leaving 10 bases not matched to a gene.